Below, 27 T cell receptor beta chains from the same sample are listed, as sequenced in a study of PD-L1 blockade in urothelial cancer. Profiling relied on immunoSEQ multiplex PCR, and the TCRdb table lists in-frame clones only, not all of them. The table includes roughly 77,000 clones, around 83% detected once. This sample's time point: pretreatment peripheral blood. The sequencing here drew on PBMCs, taken around atezolizumab (anti-PD-L1) treatment. Receptors were obtained from a woman in her 70s with urothelial cancer.

The rearrangement joins TRBV7-2 to TRBJ1-2, with 7 positions matching TRBD1. CDR1 SGHTA and CDR2 FQGNSA come from the germline V gene. Trimming removed 8 bases from V and 6 bases from J; junction bases left unmatched: 15. The CDR3 length is 15 residues. Here the CDR3 DNA reads TGTGCCAGCGCCTGGGAACAGGGGAAGTTGGATGGCTACACCTTC. Translation: CASAWEQGKLDGYTF.

Only one count was recorded for this clone. The chain employs TRBV6-1 and TRBJ2-7, with TRBD2 matching 9 bases. Germline V gene sequence: CDR1 MNHNS, CDR2 SASEGT. The CDR3 covers 16 residues. The V segment lost 2 bases and the J segment 2 bases; nucleotides outside the gene matches: 7. The CDR3 nucleotides are TGTGCCAGCAGTGAAATCCCCTTAGCGGGAGCCTACGAGCAGTACTTC. Its translation: CASSEIPLAGAYEQYF.

The chain links TRBV19 to TRBJ2-6, with 9 bases aligning to TRBD1. The junction had 7 bases not matched to a gene; V was cut back by 4 bases and J by 0 bases. This CDR3 has 18 amino acids. Germline values: CDR1 LNHDA, CDR2 SQIVND (reference sequence). Written as DNA, the CDR3 is TGTGCCAGTAGTACTTGGGACAGGGTAGCCTCTGGGGCCAACGTCCTGACTTTC. This encodes CASSTWDRVASGANVLTF.

This clone was seen more than once but under ten times. This sequence joins TRBV25-1 and TRBJ1-6; D is undetermined. V lost 6 bases and J lost 6, with 12 bases in between. The CDR3 is made up of 14 amino acids. Germline CDR1 reads MGHDK; CDR2 reads SYGVNS. The CDR3 reads CASRADLGNSPLHF. CDR3 coding DNA: TGTGCCAGCAGAGCTGACTTGGGTAATTCACCCCTCCACTTT.

The chain carries TRBV2 and TRBJ2-5, with D possibly being TRBD2 (5 bases). The V gene lost 8 bases and the J gene lost 2 bases, with 6 bases spanning the gap. The CDR3 sequence is 11 residues long. Germline V gene sequence: CDR1 SNHLY, CDR2 FYNNEI. In DNA form, the CDR3 reads TGTGCCAGCGAGGGACAAGAGACCCAGTACTTC. This gives the protein CASEGQETQYF.

This chain uses TRBV5-4 with TRBJ2-1, with a weak D call TRBD1 (6 bases). The germline CDR1 and CDR2 sequences are SGHNT and YYREEE (reference sequence). Trimming stripped 4 bases from V and 6 bases from J, with 14 bases between. The CDR3 runs to 14 residues. CDR3 bases: TGTGCCAGCAGCCGGAGACAGGCCGTCAATGAGCAGTTCTTC. It yields the protein CASSRRQAVNEQFF.

The V and J genes are TRBV2 and TRBJ2-6; the match to TRBD1 covers 9 bases. With V trimmed by 4 bases and J by 3 bases, 10 bases remained unmatched. The germline gives CDR1 SNHLY, CDR2 FYNNEI. The CDR3 spans 18 residues. The CDR3 coding sequence is TGTGCCAGCAGTGGCTCTGGACAGGGGATAGTTGGGGCCAACGTCCTGACTTTC. Protein sequence: CASSGSGQGIVGANVLTF.

The chain has TRBV7-8 and TRBJ2-3; 11 bases are a match to TRBD2. V was pared by 4 bases and J by 3 bases, with 9 bases of the junction left unmatched. The CDR3 runs 17 residues. CDR1 and CDR2 from the germline V gene are SGHVS and FQNEAQ. For the CDR3, the DNA is TGTGCCAGCAGCTCGGCTATAGCGGGAGGGAGGACAGATACGCAGTATTTT. Amino acid sequence: CASSSAIAGGRTDTQYF.

The chain recombines TRBV7-8 with TRBJ1-2; a weak D match, TRBD1 (6 bases). Germline V CDR1 and CDR2: SGHVS, FQNEAQ. This CDR3 has 15 residues. The V end was cut by 1 base, the J end by 2 bases, with 11 bases between. The chain's CDR3 is CASSLVGGQNYGYTF. The CDR3 coding sequence is TGTGCCAGCAGCTTAGTGGGGGGGCAGAACTATGGCTACACCTTC.

This clone turned up a few times. The chain links TRBV30 to TRBJ1-5, with 7 bases aligning to TRBD1. The CDR3 has 14 amino acids. The V segment lost 1 base and the J segment 7 bases; nucleotides outside the gene matches: 7. Germline V gene lookup returns CDR1 GTSNPN and CDR2 SVGIG (reference sequence). As DNA, the CDR3 is TGTGCCTGGAGTGGACAGGGCGGGCCACAGCCCCAGCATTTT. Amino acid sequence: CAWSGQGGPQPQHF.

This chain connects TRBV5-4 to TRBJ1-2; D is unresolved. CDR1 and CDR2 (germline): SGHNT, YYREEE (reference sequence). V was trimmed by 4 bases and J by 0 bases, leaving 10 bases between them. CDR3 size: 14 residues. The CDR3 DNA sequence: TGTGCCAGCAGCCCGGCCGGAGCTAACTATGGCTACACCTTC. It specifies CASSPAGANYGYTF. Filled out from reference TRBV5-4 and TRBJ1-2, the complete variable domain reads ETGVTQSPTHLIKTRGQQVTLRCSSQSGHNTVSWYQQALGQGPQFIFQYYREEENGRGNFPPRFSGLQFPNYSSELNVNALELDDSALYLCASSPAGANYGYTFGSGTRLTVV.

The J gene is TRBJ2-7, the V gene TRBV10-3; 7 bases agree with TRBD1. V lost 3 bases to trimming and J lost 5 bases; unmatched junction nucleotides: 7. The germline gives CDR1 ENHRY, CDR2 SYGVKD. The length of the CDR3 is 14 residues. CDR3 region: CAISDFGQGDEQYF. The CDR3 DNA follows: TGTGCCATCAGTGATTTTGGCCAGGGGGACGAGCAGTACTTC.

This chain joins TRBV11-2 and TRBJ2-3; 7 bases match TRBD2. Germline V lookup: CDR1 SGHAT, CDR2 FQNNGV. The CDR3 covers 19 residues. The V gene end was trimmed by 5 bases and the J gene end by 0 bases; junction bases not matched to a gene: 17. This CDR3 reads CASSPFPTNVGLSTDTQYF. Here the CDR3 DNA reads TGTGCCAGCAGCCCCTTCCCTACTAATGTGGGACTAAGCACAGATACGCAGTATTTT.

The chain is built from TRBV6-1 and TRBJ2-1; a possible D gene is TRBD1 (7 bases). This CDR3 has 15 residues. CDR1 is MNHNS and CDR2 is SASEGT in the germline V gene. V gave up 2 bases and J gave up 6 bases, with 14 bases separating them. DNA of the CDR3: TGTGCCAGCAGTGAAAGGGGGCCCGGGGGCAATGAGCAGTTCTTC. This codes for CASSERGPGGNEQFF.

The J gene is TRBJ2-2, the V gene TRBV7-3; TRBD2 matches 9 bases. Germline CDR1 SGHTA, CDR2 FQGTGA. The CDR3 spans 15 residues. With 3 bases clipped from V and 1 base from J, the junction kept 0 bases outside the gene matches. CDR3 DNA: TGTGCCAGCAGCTTGACTAGCGGGAACACCGGGGAGCTGTTTTTT. It translates to CASSLTSGNTGELFF.

The chain recombines TRBV11-2 with TRBJ2-7; D not resolved. The V end lost 5 bases, the J end lost 9 bases, and 20 bases lay between the germline ends. Germline loops: CDR1 SGHAT, CDR2 FQNNGV. This CDR3 contains 14 residues. CDR3 region: CASSPGFKVIGQYF. The CDR3, as DNA: TGTGCCAGCAGCCCAGGTTTTAAGGTAATAGGGCAGTACTTC.

The chain combines TRBV7-8 with TRBJ2-1, with 14 bases matching TRBD2. The length of the CDR3 is 14 residues. V was pared by 5 bases and J by 8 bases, with 2 bases of the junction left unmatched. The germline CDR1 and CDR2 sequences are SGHVS and FQNEAQ. As DNA, the CDR3 is TGTGCCAGCAGCCCGGGACTAGCGGGAGATGAGCAGTTCTTC. Protein sequence: CASSPGLAGDEQFF.

The chain employs TRBV5-4 and TRBJ2-7; 13 positions match TRBD2. There are 16 residues in the CDR3. With 5 bases clipped from V and 1 base from J, the junction kept 6 bases outside the gene matches. Germline V CDR1 and CDR2: SGHNT, YYREEE (reference sequence). The CDR3 nucleotides read TGTGCCAGCAGTCCCGGACTAGCGGGAGAGTCCTACGAGCAGTACTTC. It yields the protein CASSPGLAGESYEQYF.

The J gene is TRBJ1-4, the V gene TRBV7-8, with D unclear. This CDR3 region has 13 residues. V dropped 1 base and J dropped 5 bases, with 5 bases sitting between them. Germline lookup yields CDR1 SGHVS and CDR2 FQNEAQ. Here the CDR3 DNA reads TGTGCCAGCAGCTTAGGGGCAAATGAAAAACTGTTTTTT. It is translated as CASSLGANEKLFF. Drawing the rest from reference TRBV7-8 and TRBJ1-4, the complete variable domain is GAGVSQSPRYKVAKRGQDVALRCDPISGHVSLFWYQQALGQGPEFLTYFQNEAQLDKSGLPSDRFFAERPEGSVSTLKIQRTQQEDSAVYLCASSLGANEKLFFGSGTQLSVL.

The chain combines TRBV30 with TRBJ2-2; 8 positions agree with TRBD2. Germline V gene lookup returns CDR1 GTSNPN and CDR2 SVGIG (reference sequence). Losses at the gene ends were 2 bases for V and 2 bases for J; bases not matched to a gene: 4. CDR3 length: 15 residues. The CDR3 DNA sequence: TGTGCCTGGAGTCCGGGACTAGGAAACACCGGGGAGCTGTTTTTT. It specifies CAWSPGLGNTGELFF.

This chain uses TRBV10-1 with TRBJ1-6; TRBD1 might be the D (5 bases). This CDR3 is 13 amino acids long. Per the germline V gene, CDR1 is WNHNN and CDR2 is SYGVQD (reference sequence). The V and J ends lost 4 bases and 6 bases respectively, with 7 bases between them. The CDR3 nucleotides are TGCGCCAGCAGTGGACAGATTAATTCACCCCTCCACTTT. Encoded protein: CASSGQINSPLHF.

This chain joins TRBV19 and TRBJ1-2, with a possible D match to TRBD1 (5 bases). V dropped 10 bases and J dropped 5 bases, with 11 bases sitting between them. CDR1 and CDR2 from the germline V gene are LNHDA and SQIVND (reference sequence). This CDR3 is 11 amino acids long. CDR3 in amino acids: CATREGYGYTF. CDR3 coding DNA: TGTGCCACTAGGGAGGGGTATGGCTACACCTTC.

The chain couples TRBV6-5 to TRBJ1-2, with 8 bases lining up with TRBD1. The trim removed 5 bases at V and 7 bases at J, leaving 6 bases unmatched. Germline V gene lookup returns CDR1 MNHEY and CDR2 SVGAGI. The CDR3 consists of 13 residues. The CDR3 region has the DNA TGTGCCAGCAGTGACTGGACAGGGTTTGGCTACACCTTC. Residues: CASSDWTGFGYTF.

The chain is built from TRBV11-2 and TRBJ2-3; 11 nucleotides line up with TRBD1. The CDR3 is 15 amino acids. CDR1 and CDR2 (germline): SGHAT, FQNNGV. Trimming cost V 3 bases and J 4 bases; bases outside gene matches: 3. The CDR3 DNA reads as TGTGCCAGCAGCTTTGAGGGACAGGGGGCAGATACGCAGTATTTT. Translating it yields CASSFEGQGADTQYF.

This clone appeared a few times. This rearrangement joins TRBV6-6 to TRBJ2-7; TRBD2 might be the D (7 bases). The V gene's germline CDR1 is MNHNY and CDR2 SVGAGI (reference sequence). This CDR3 is built from 14 residues. With 8 bases removed from V and 3 bases from J, the gap between germline ends came to 17 bases. The CDR3 region has the DNA TGTGCCAGCGGCGGGGGCTTGACTTACTACGAGCAGTACTTC. This translates into CASGGGLTYYEQYF.

The chain employs TRBV4-1 and TRBJ1-1, with D perhaps matching TRBD1 (6 bases). CDR1 MGHRA and CDR2 YSYEKL come from the germline V gene. The length of the CDR3 is 15 residues. V was cut by 2 bases and J by 0 bases, with 10 bases left in between. CDR3 region: CASSQSGTMNTEAFF. The CDR3 DNA sequence: TGCGCCAGCAGCCAATCAGGGACAATGAACACTGAAGCTTTCTTT.

The chain couples TRBV6-6 to TRBJ2-7; 12 nucleotides match TRBD1. The CDR3 has 15 amino acids. Trimming removed 6 bases from V and 12 bases from J; junction bases left unmatched: 15. The germline V gene encodes CDR1 MNHNY and CDR2 SVGAGI (reference sequence). The CDR3 loop reads CASSNGEGTGGKVYF. The CDR3 DNA is TGTGCCAGCAGCAACGGCGAGGGGACAGGGGGCAAGGTGTACTTC.